The 9 T cell receptor beta chains presented below share a single source sample, sequenced in a study of long-term antiretroviral therapy in people with HIV. Assay version v3.0 of immunoSEQ was used, and it was run at survey level. The protocol was immunoSEQ multiplex PCR, while the TCRdb copy is restricted to in-frame clones and leaves out a portion. This sample has around 25,000 clones; approximately 81% occur once, and the top ten carry roughly a tenth. The material sequenced was unsorted PBMCs, taken 2.3 years after starting antiretroviral therapy. All receptors come from a man in his forties or fifties with HIV.

CDR3 DNA: TGCGCCAGCTCTGCCGGGGTCCTAGCGGGAGATGGGACCCAGTACTTC. This encodes CASSAGVLAGDGTQYF. This chain uses TRBV10-2 with TRBJ2-5, with TRBD2 matching over 10 bases. CDR1 WSHSY and CDR2 SAAADI come from the germline V gene. The CDR3 has 16 amino acids. V shed 8 bases, J shed 7 bases, and the junction held 16 bases outside the gene matches.

The chain combines TRBV5-1 with TRBJ1-2, with TRBD1 matching over 9 bases. The CDR3 runs to 18 residues. J gave up 4 bases and V 0 bases, and 13 bases lay outside the gene matches. The germline CDR1 and CDR2 sequences are SGHRS and YFSETQ. The DNA for the CDR3 is TGCGCCAGCAGCTTGGACAGGCCGGGACAGGGCGGAAGCTATGGCTACACCTTC. This translates into CASSLDRPGQGGSYGYTF.

The chain is built from TRBV13 and TRBJ1-1, with a tentative D call TRBD1 (6 bases). V was trimmed by 4 bases and J by 6 bases, leaving 15 bases between them. Germline lookup yields CDR1 PRHDT and CDR2 FYEKMQ (reference sequence). This CDR3 has 14 residues. The CDR3 sequence: CASSSQGRGSEAFF. In DNA, the CDR3 is TGTGCCAGCAGCTCTCAGGGGAGGGGCTCTGAAGCTTTCTTT.

The chain carries TRBV5-6 and TRBJ2-1; D is perhaps TRBD2 (6 bases). Germline V gene sequence: CDR1 SGHDT, CDR2 YYEEEE. V gave up 1 base and J gave up 2 bases, with 7 bases separating them. The CDR3 is 14 residues long. The CDR3 region has the DNA TGTGCCAGCAGCTTGCGGGGGACCTACAATGAGCAGTTCTTC. It is translated as CASSLRGTYNEQFF.

The chain uses TRBV10-1 and TRBJ2-1; D is undetermined. This CDR3 is built from 16 residues. Germline V gives CDR1 WNHNN, CDR2 SYGVQD (reference sequence). Trimming stripped 2 bases from V and 0 bases from J, with 11 bases between. CDR3 in amino acids: CASSEQGLSSYNEQFF. CDR3 in DNA: TGCGCCAGCAGTGAGCAAGGGTTAAGCTCCTACAATGAGCAGTTCTTC.

J is TRBJ2-1 and V is TRBV4-1, with a tentative D call TRBD2 (5 bases). There are 16 residues in the CDR3. From germline, CDR1 is MGHRA and CDR2 YSYEKL. V was trimmed by 1 base and J by 0 bases, leaving 10 bases between them. CDR3 DNA sequence: TGCGCCAGCAGCCAAGGTAGAGGGAGCTCCTACAATGAGCAGTTCTTC. This sequence encodes CASSQGRGSSYNEQFF.

The chain is built from TRBV18 and TRBJ2-3, with 7 bases that match TRBD2. This CDR3 is built from 16 residues. CDR1 KGHSH and CDR2 LQKENI come from the germline V gene. V lost 1 base and J lost 0; bases outside the gene matches: 4. CDR3 in DNA: TGTGCCAGCTCACCACAGGCGGGAGCGAGCACAGATACGCAGTATTTT. Encoded protein: CASSPQAGASTDTQYF. The full variable domain, in which reference TRBV18 and TRBJ2-3 provide the parts outside the CDR3, is NAGVMQNPRHLVRRRGQEARLRCSPMKGHSHVYWYRQLPEEGLKFMVYLQKENIIDESGMPKERFSAEFPKEGPSILRIQQVVRGDSAAYFCASSPQAGASTDTQYFGPGTRLTVL.

V usage is TRBV5-1 and J usage is TRBJ2-7, with D unresolved. With 0 bases removed from V and 2 bases from J, the gap between germline ends came to 6 bases. Germline lookup yields CDR1 SGHRS and CDR2 YFSETQ. The CDR3 covers 13 residues. The CDR3, as DNA: TGCGCCAGCAGCTTGGTGGGAACCTACGAGCAGTACTTC. It codes for CASSLVGTYEQYF.

The J gene is TRBJ2-1, the V gene TRBV5-1; 11 positions agree with TRBD2. In germline, CDR1 is SGHRS, CDR2 YFSETQ. The CDR3 is 15 residues long. Unmatched junction bases numbered 3, after V lost 4 bases and J lost 3 bases. As DNA, the CDR3 is TGCGCCAGCAGCGCCGGGACTAGCGGCTACAATGAGCAGTTCTTC. Amino acid sequence: CASSAGTSGYNEQFF.